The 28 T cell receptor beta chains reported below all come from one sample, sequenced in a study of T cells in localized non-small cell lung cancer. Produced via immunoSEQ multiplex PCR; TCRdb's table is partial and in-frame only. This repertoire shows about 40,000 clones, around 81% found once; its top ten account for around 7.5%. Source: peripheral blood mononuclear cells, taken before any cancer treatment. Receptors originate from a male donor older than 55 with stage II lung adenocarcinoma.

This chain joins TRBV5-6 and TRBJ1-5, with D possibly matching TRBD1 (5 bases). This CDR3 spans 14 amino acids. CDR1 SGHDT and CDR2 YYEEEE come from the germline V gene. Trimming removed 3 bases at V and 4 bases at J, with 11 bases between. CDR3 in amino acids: CASSSGRTNQPQHF. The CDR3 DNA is TGTGCCAGCAGCTCTGGACGGACAAATCAGCCCCAGCATTTT.

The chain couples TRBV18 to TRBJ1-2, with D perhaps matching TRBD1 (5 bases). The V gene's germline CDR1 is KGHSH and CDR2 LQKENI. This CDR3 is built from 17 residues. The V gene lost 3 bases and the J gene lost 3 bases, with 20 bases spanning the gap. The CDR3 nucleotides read TGTGCCAGCTCACCTCAGGGTATTGGGCTAGGCGACTATGGCTACACCTTC. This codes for CASSPQGIGLGDYGYTF.

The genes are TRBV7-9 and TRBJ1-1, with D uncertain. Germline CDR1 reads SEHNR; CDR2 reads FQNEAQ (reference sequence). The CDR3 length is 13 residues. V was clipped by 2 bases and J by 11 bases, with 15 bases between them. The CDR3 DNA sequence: TGTGCCAGCAGCTTACCTCCAGGACTTGGGGCTTTCTTT. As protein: CASSLPPGLGAFF.

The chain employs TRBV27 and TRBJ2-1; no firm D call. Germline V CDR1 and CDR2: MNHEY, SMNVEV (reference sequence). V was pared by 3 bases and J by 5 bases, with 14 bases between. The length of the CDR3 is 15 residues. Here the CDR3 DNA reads TGTGCCAGCAGTTTCTCCGGAATAGGGAACAATGAGCAGTTCTTC. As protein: CASSFSGIGNNEQFF.

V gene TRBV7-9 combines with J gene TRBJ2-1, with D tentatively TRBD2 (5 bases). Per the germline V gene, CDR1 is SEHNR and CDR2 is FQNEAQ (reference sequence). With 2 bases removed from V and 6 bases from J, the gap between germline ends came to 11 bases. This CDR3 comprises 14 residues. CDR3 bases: TGTGCCAGCAGCTTACGGGGTATGGTCAATGAGCAGTTCTTC. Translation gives CASSLRGMVNEQFF.

The CDR3 DNA is TGCAGTGCTAGTAACTATGGCTACACCTTC. It codes for CSASNYGYTF. The gene calls are TRBV20-1 and TRBJ1-2, with D hard to call. The CDR3 contains 10 residues. Per the germline V gene, CDR1 is DFQATT and CDR2 is SNEGSKA (reference sequence). The V gene lost 3 bases and the J gene lost 1 base, with 0 bases spanning the gap.

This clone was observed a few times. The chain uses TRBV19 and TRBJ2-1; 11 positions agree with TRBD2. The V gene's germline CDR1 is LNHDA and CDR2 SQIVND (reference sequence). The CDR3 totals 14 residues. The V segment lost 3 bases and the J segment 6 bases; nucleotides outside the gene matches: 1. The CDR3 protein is CASSMTSGINEQFF. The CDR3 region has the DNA TGTGCCAGTAGTATGACTAGCGGGATCAATGAGCAGTTCTTC. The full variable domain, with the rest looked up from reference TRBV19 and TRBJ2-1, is DGGITQSPKYLFRKEGQNVTLSCEQNLNHDAMYWYRQDPGQGLRLIYYSQIVNDFQKGDIAEGYSVSREKKESFPLTVTSAQKNPTAFYLCASSMTSGINEQFFGPGTRLTVL.

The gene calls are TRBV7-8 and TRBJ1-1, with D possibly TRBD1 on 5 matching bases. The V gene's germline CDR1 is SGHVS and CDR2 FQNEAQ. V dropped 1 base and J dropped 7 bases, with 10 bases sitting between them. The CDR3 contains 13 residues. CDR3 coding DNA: TGTGCCAGCAGCTTAGGACGGGGGGTTGAAGCTTTCTTT. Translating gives CASSLGRGVEAFF.

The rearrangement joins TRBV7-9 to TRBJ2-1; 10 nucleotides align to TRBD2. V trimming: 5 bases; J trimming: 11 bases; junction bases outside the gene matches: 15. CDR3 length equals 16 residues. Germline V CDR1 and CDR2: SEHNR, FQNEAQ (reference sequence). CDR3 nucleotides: TGTGCCAGCAGCCCTTACCTTATGCTACTAGCGGGGAAGCAGTTCTTC. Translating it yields CASSPYLMLLAGKQFF.

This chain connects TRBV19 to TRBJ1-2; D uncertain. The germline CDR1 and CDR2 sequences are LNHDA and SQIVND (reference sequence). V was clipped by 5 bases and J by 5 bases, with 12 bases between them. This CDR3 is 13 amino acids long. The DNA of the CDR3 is TGTGCCAGTAGTTCCGGAGGGTGGTATGGCTACACCTTC. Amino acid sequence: CASSSGGWYGYTF.

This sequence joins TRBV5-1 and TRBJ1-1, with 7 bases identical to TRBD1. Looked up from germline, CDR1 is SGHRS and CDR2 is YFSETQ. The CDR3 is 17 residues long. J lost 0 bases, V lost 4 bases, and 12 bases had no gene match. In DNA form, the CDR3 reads TGCGCCAGCAGCCCCCGGGGACAGCGAACATTGAACACTGAAGCTTTCTTT. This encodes CASSPRGQRTLNTEAFF.

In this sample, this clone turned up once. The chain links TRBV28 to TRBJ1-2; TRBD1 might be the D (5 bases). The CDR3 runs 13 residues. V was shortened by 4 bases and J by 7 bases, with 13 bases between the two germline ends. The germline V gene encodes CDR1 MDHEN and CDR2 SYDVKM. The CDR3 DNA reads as TGTGCCAGCAGTTGGTCGGGGACTATTGGCTACACCTTC. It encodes CASSWSGTIGYTF.

This chain's CDR3 is CASIRGENTGELFF. The CDR3 nucleotides read TGTGCCAGTATACGTGGGGAGAACACCGGGGAGCTGTTTTTT. This chain joins TRBV19 and TRBJ2-2, with D unresolved. V dropped 7 bases and J dropped 1 base, with 10 bases sitting between them. The germline V gene has CDR1 LNHDA and CDR2 SQIVND (reference sequence). CDR3 length equals 14 residues.

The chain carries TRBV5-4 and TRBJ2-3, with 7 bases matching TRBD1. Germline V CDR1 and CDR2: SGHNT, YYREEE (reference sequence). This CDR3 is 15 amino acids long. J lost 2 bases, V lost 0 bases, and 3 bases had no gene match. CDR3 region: CASSLGQGPTDTQYF. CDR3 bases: TGTGCCAGCAGCTTGGGACAGGGCCCCACAGATACGCAGTATTTT.

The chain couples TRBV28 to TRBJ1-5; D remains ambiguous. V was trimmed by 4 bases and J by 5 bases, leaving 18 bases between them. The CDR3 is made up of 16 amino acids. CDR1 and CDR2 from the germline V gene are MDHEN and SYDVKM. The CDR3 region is CASSSIGSTYHQPQHF. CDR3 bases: TGTGCCAGCAGTTCCATCGGCTCCACTTACCATCAGCCCCAGCATTTT. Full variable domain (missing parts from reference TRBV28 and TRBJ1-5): DVKVTQSSRYLVKRTGEKVFLECVQDMDHENMFWYRQDPGLGLRLIYFSYDVKMKEKGDIPEGYSVSREKKERFSLILESASTNQTSMYLCASSSIGSTYHQPQHFGDGTRLSIL.

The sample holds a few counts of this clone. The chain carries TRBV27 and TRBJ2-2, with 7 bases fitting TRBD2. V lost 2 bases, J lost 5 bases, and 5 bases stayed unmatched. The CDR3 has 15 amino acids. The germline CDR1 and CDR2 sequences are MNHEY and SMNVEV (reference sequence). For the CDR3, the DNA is TGTGCCAGCAGTTTACAAGTAGCGGGTACCGGGGAGCTGTTTTTT. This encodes CASSLQVAGTGELFF.

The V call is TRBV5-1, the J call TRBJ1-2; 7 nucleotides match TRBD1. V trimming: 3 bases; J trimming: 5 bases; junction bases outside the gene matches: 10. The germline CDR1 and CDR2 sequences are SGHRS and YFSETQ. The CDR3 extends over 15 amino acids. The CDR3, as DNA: TGCGCCAGCAGCTCGGGACAGCTGGTCCCTTATGGCTACACCTTC. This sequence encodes CASSSGQLVPYGYTF. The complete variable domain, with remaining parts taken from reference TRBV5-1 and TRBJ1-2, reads KAGVTQTPRYLIKTRGQQVTLSCSPISGHRSVSWYQQTPGQGLQFLFEYFSETQRNKGNFPGRFSGRQFSNSRSEMNVSTLELGDSALYLCASSSGQLVPYGYTFGSGTRLTVV.

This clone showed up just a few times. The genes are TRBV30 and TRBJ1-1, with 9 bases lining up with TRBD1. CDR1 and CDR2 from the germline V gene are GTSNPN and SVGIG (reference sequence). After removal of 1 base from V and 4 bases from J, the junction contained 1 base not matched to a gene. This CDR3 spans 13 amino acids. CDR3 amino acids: CAWSGDRATEAFF. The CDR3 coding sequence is TGTGCCTGGAGTGGGGACAGGGCCACTGAAGCTTTCTTT.

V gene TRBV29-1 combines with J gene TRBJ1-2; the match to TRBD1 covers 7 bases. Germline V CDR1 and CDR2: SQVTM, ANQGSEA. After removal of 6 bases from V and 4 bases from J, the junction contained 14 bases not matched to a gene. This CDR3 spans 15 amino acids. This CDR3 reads CSVTGGRAGGYGYTF. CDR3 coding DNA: TGCAGCGTGACCGGGGGCCGGGCAGGGGGCTATGGCTACACCTTC. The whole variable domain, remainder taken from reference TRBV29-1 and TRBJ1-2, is SAVISQKPSRDICQRGTSLTIQCQVDSQVTMMFWYRQQPGQSLTLIATANQGSEATYESGFVIDKFPISRPNLTFSTLTVSNMSPEDSSIYLCSVTGGRAGGYGYTFGSGTRLTVV.

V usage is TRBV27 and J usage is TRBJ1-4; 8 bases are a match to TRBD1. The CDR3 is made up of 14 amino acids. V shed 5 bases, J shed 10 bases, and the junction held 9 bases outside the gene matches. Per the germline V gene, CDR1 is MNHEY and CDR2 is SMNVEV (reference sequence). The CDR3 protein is CASSTRTGLGKLFF. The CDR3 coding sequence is TGTGCCAGCAGTACCCGGACAGGGTTGGGAAAACTGTTTTTT. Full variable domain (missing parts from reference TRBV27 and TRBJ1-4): EAQVTQNPRYLITVTGKKLTVTCSQNMNHEYMSWYRQDPGLGLRQIYYSMNVEVTDKGDVPEGYKVSRKEKRNFPLILESPSPNQTSLYFCASSTRTGLGKLFFGSGTQLSVL.

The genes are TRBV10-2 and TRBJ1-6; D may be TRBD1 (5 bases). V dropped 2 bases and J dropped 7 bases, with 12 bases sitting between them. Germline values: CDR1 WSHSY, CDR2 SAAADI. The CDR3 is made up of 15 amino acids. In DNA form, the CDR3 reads TGCGCCAGCAGTGAGCGGGACGGGGCCAATTCACCCCTCCACTTT. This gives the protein CASSERDGANSPLHF.

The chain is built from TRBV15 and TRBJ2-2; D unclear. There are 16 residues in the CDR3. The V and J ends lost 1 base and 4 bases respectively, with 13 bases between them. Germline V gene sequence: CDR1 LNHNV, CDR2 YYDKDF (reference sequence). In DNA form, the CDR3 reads TGTGCCACCAGCAGAGCCCAACTGTCTGCCACCGGGGAGCTGTTTTTT. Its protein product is CATSRAQLSATGELFF.

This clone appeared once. The CDR3 here is CASIAPGGKNHEQYF. CDR3 in DNA: TGTGCCAGCATCGCACCGGGGGGAAAAAATCACGAGCAGTACTTC. V usage is TRBV6-1 and J usage is TRBJ2-7; TRBD2 matches 7 bases. After removal of 7 bases from V and 5 bases from J, the junction contained 14 bases not matched to a gene. The CDR3 covers 15 residues. CDR1 and CDR2 from the germline V gene are MNHNS and SASEGT.

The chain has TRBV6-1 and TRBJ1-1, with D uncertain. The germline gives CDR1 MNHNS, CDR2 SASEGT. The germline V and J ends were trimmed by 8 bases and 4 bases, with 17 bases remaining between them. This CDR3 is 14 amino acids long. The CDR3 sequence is CASELGLDGTEAFF. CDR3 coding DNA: TGTGCCAGCGAATTGGGCCTGGACGGCACTGAAGCTTTCTTT.

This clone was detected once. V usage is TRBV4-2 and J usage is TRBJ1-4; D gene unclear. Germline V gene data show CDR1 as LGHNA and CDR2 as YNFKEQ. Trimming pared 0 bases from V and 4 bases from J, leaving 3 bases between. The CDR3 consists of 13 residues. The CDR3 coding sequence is TGTGCCAGCAGCCAAGAACGTAATGAAAAACTGTTTTTT. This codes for CASSQERNEKLFF.

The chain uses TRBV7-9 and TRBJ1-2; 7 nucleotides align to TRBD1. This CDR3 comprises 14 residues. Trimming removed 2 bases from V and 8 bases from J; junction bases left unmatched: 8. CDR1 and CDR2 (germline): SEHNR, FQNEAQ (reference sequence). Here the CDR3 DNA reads TGTGCCAGCAGCTTAAGGGGACAGCTCGGGGGCTACACCTTC. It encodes CASSLRGQLGGYTF.

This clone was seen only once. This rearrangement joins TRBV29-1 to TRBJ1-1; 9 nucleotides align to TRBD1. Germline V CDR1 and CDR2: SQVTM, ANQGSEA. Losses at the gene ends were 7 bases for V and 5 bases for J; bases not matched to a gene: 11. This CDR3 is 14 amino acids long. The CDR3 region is CSARAGTGTTEAFF. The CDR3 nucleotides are TGCAGCGCACGTGCCGGGACAGGGACTACTGAAGCTTTCTTT.

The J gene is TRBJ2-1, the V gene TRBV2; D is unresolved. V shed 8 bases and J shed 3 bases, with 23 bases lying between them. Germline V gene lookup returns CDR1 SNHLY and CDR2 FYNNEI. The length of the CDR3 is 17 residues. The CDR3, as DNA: TGTGCCAGCGGTTTGGGGATATCTGCCGTAGGCTACAATGAGCAGTTCTTC. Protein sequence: CASGLGISAVGYNEQFF.